This T cell receptor (beta chain) was captured by sequencing in a study of CXCR3-negative and CXCR3-positive naive CD8 T cells. Findings of the study overall: Naive CXCR3-negative and CXCR3-positive cells had similar TRBV-TRBJ usage; memory differed. Both naive subsets showed comparably high diversity, and memory CD8+ cells showed much lower diversity.

Regarding this clonotype: Its specificity is unknown.

In preparing the TRB cDNA libraries, 5' RACE with UMI labels was used. From the 5' RACE reads, TCRdb lists one entry per CDR3 protein and no DNA. The sample totals about 90,000 distinct CDR3 sequences. Germline-derived CDR1 and CDR2 are MDHEN and SYDVKM. CDR3 length equals 12 residues. The receptor comes from a human donor in good health. Some clones in this sample may be carry-over from other donors' samples. V is TRBV28 and J is TRBJ1-3; as DNA is missing, the TRBD1 call by TCRdb cannot be tested. The sequenced sample was naive CXCR3- CD8+ T cells from blood. Subset specified: CD45RO-CCR7+CD27+CD95- naive CD8+ T cells lacking CXCR3 (TNR3-). The CDR3 protein is CASSAPGNTIYF.